This T cell receptor (beta chain) was found in a study of blood T cell repertoires in COVID-19. Study information: Specimens from acute and convalescent COVID-19 originated in the United States, Italy and Spain. From T cells, B-cell-depleted T cells, or PBMCs came the material, which was cDNA or gDNA.

Original data processing: Estimates of nucleated cell counts were drawn from the amplification of reference gene primers. Here immunoSEQ multiplex PCR was the method, and the copy in TCRdb shows in-frame clones only, minus some. The V and J calls and clone size are taken from that table; D and trimming were inferred from the DNA. The sample carries 300,000 to 400,000 clones, 88% recorded once. Seattle patient enrollment occurred during active infection, with longitudinal follow-up thereafter. The germline CDR1 and CDR2 sequences are KGHDR and SFDVKD. V lost 8 bases to trimming and J lost 4 bases, with 9 bases between them. This CDR3 region has 12 residues. This clone was counted many times.

The genes are TRBV24-1 and TRBJ2-3; perhaps TRBD2 as D (5 bases). The sample was peripheral blood. The TCR originated in a woman in her seventies with COVID-19, enrolled during active disease. The CDR3 region has the DNA TGTGCCACCAAGGACTTCTCAGATACGCAGTATTTT. This encodes CATKDFSDTQYF.